Detailed here is one T cell receptor (beta chain). The data are from a study of T cells in narcolepsy. CDR1 and CDR2 from the germline V gene are SNHLY and FYNNEI. The CDR3 runs 15 residues. V dropped 6 bases and J dropped 4; count of bases not matched to a gene: 8. The table came from immunoSEQ multiplex PCR; TCRdb's copy has only in-frame clones and leaves some out. The table has around 35,000 clones, around 80% seen once. V gene TRBV2 combines with J gene TRBJ2-1; 8 bases match TRBD2. The sample was memory (CD45RA-) CD4+ T cells from blood. The receptor comes from a human donor in good health. CDR3 nucleotide sequence: TGTGCCAGCAGCGGGCTAGCGGGCCGTTACAATGAGCAGTTCTTC. Translated: CASSGLAGRYNEQFF. Together with reference TRBV2 and TRBJ2-1, the CDR3 gives the full variable domain: EPEVTQTPSHQVTQMGQEVILRCVPISNHLYFYWYRQILGQKVEFLVSFYNNEISEKSEIFDDQFSVERPDGSNFTLKIRSTKLEDSAMYFCASSGLAGRYNEQFFGPGTRLTVL.